Each of the 18 T cell receptor beta chains below was sequenced from the same sample in a study of T-cell memory formation after mild COVID-19. One entry per CDR3 protein, called by TCRdb with MiXCR from the 5' RACE reads. The table records about 350,000 distinct CDR3 sequences, roughly 13% of them present only once. Specimen: PBMCs or a T cell subset sorted from them (not recorded which). The receptors stem from a young man who had mild COVID-19 (a few samples of this study predate the infection). Cell type and time point are not known.

This clonotype has a handful of counts. The J gene is TRBJ2-7, the V gene TRBV6-5, with a weak D call TRBD1 (5 bases). V was pared by 7 bases and J by 4 bases, with 23 bases between. CDR3 length equals 16 residues. CDR1 and CDR2 from the germline V gene are MNHEY and SVGAGI. CDR3 sequence reads: CASTRRGRGRGYEQYF. The CDR3 DNA follows: TGTGCCAGCACTAGAAGGGGCAGAGGAAGGGGTTACGAGCAGTACTTC.

The rearrangement joins TRBV18 to TRBJ2-7; D is unresolved. The germline V gene has CDR1 KGHSH and CDR2 LQKENI. The CDR3 is 13 residues long. Trimming removed 5 bases at V and 6 bases at J, with 14 bases between. The CDR3 reads CASSEYDTREQYV. The CDR3 DNA sequence: TGTGCCAGCTCAGAGTATGACACTCGCGAGCAGTACGTC.

The sample holds a few counts of this clonotype. The rearrangement links TRBV20-1 to TRBJ2-7; TRBD1 matches 7 bases. Losses at the gene ends were 3 bases for V and 2 bases for J; bases not matched to a gene: 7. CDR1 and CDR2 (germline): DFQATT, SNEGSKA (reference sequence). The CDR3 spans 14 residues. The CDR3 nucleotides are TGCAGTGCTAGGAACAGGGGAAACCCCTACGAGCAGTACGTC. This gives the protein CSARNRGNPYEQYV.

The CDR3 bases are TGCGCCAGCAGCTTGGATAACAGGCAAACCTCAGATACGCAGTATTTT. Its translation: CASSLDNRQTSDTQYF. This chain joins TRBV5-1 and TRBJ2-3; D is perhaps TRBD1 (5 bases). CDR3 length: 16 amino acids. Germline lookup yields CDR1 SGHRS and CDR2 YFSETQ. Trimming stripped 0 bases from V and 4 bases from J, with 15 bases between.

This clonotype was seen more than once but under ten times. The V call is TRBV2, the J call TRBJ2-7; D could derive from TRBD1 or TRBD2 (5 bases each). Germline lookup yields CDR1 SNHLY and CDR2 FYNNEI. This CDR3 is 16 amino acids long. Trimming shortened V by 8 bases and J by 4 bases, and 24 bases separated the two germline ends. The CDR3 region is CASSPFIDTGGYEQYF. As DNA, the CDR3 is TGTGCCAGCTCCCCCTTCATAGACACTGGGGGATACGAGCAGTACTTC.

This chain joins TRBV7-9 and TRBJ1-1, with D unclear. Trimming removed 5 bases from V and 11 bases from J, with 15 bases in between. Germline V gene sequence: CDR1 SEHNR, CDR2 FQNEAQ (reference sequence). The CDR3 runs to 12 residues. The CDR3 DNA is TGTGCCAGCAGCGTAAACCCGTCAGTGGCTTTCTTT. It specifies CASSVNPSVAFF.

The chain employs TRBV20-1 and TRBJ1-1; possibly TRBD1 for D (6 bases). CDR1 is DFQATT and CDR2 is SNEGSKA in the germline V gene (reference sequence). The germline V and J ends were trimmed by 3 bases and 4 bases, with 12 bases remaining between them. CDR3 length: 13 residues. CDR3 loop: CSASRDRTTEAFF. CDR3 DNA: TGCAGTGCTAGCCGCGACAGGACCACTGAAGCTTTCTTT.

This clonotype appeared a few times. The gene calls are TRBV12-3 or TRBV12-4 and TRBJ2-3, with TRBD2 identical over 10 bases. The CDR3 is made up of 15 amino acids. V lost 6 bases and J lost 4; bases outside the gene matches: 7. The DNA of the CDR3 is TGTGCCAGCAGAGCTAGCGGGAGTCACCCAGATACGCAGTATTTT. This sequence encodes CASRASGSHPDTQYF.

This sequence joins TRBV12-3 or TRBV12-4 and TRBJ1-2; D remains unclear. With 8 bases removed from V and 8 bases from J, the gap between germline ends came to 12 bases. The CDR3 is made up of 11 amino acids. The CDR3 DNA is TGTGCCAGCGGGCAGGCCTGGGGCTACACCTTC. Amino acid sequence: CASGQAWGYTF.

The V call is TRBV7-9, the J call TRBJ2-5, with 8 nucleotides matching TRBD2. The V segment lost 1 base and the J segment 2 bases; nucleotides outside the gene matches: 12. Germline-derived CDR1 and CDR2 are SEHNR and FQNEAQ (reference sequence). This CDR3 is built from 18 residues. This CDR3 is CASSLDGTRRWSQETQYF. CDR3 sequence (DNA): TGTGCCAGCAGCTTAGACGGGACTAGGCGTTGGTCACAAGAGACCCAGTACTTC.

The chain is built from TRBV20-1 and TRBJ2-1, with 7 bases lining up with TRBD1. The CDR3 has 13 residues. Germline CDR1 is DFQATT and CDR2 is SNEGSKA (reference sequence). V trimming: 7 bases; J trimming: 7 bases; junction bases outside the gene matches: 10. CDR3 in DNA: TGCAGTGACAGCAGCGACAGGGAGAATGAGCAGTTCTTC. It translates to CSDSSDRENEQFF.

V and J are TRBV20-1 and TRBJ2-7; TRBD2 aligns across 10 bases. CDR1 is DFQATT, CDR2 SNEGSKA, per germline (reference sequence). This CDR3 is 19 amino acids long. The V and J ends lost 3 bases and 2 bases, in that order; junction bases with no gene match: 19. The CDR3 is CSASSTQLLASGGAYEQYF. In DNA form, the CDR3 reads TGCAGTGCTAGTTCCACCCAACTACTAGCGAGCGGGGGGGCCTACGAGCAGTACTTC.

This clonotype was found once. The rearrangement joins TRBV7-9 to TRBJ1-5; D is ambiguous. With 1 base removed from V and 3 bases from J, the gap between germline ends came to 7 bases. The CDR3 is 14 amino acids. Germline-derived CDR1 and CDR2 are SEHNR and FQNEAQ (reference sequence). CDR3 sequence (DNA): TGTGCCAGCAGCTTAGATAGCTTCAATCAGCCCCAGCATTTT. Translation gives CASSLDSFNQPQHF.

V and J are TRBV11-3 and TRBJ2-7, with 15 bases lining up with TRBD2. Germline V CDR1 and CDR2: SGHNT, YENEEA. V shed 0 bases, J shed 2 bases, and the junction held 8 bases outside the gene matches. This CDR3 spans 19 amino acids. CDR3 DNA sequence: TGTGCCAGCAGCTTAGAGGGACTAGCGGGGGGACCTATCCCCTACGAGCAGTACGTC. Amino acid sequence: CASSLEGLAGGPIPYEQYV.

This clonotype was counted between two and nine times. V gene TRBV29-1 combines with J gene TRBJ2-1; 8 bases match TRBD1. The germline gives CDR1 SQVTM, CDR2 ANQGSEA. V gave up 7 bases and J gave up 3 bases; unmatched junction bases: 11. This CDR3 has 15 residues. CDR3 nucleotide sequence: TGCAGCGCCCGGAGGGACAGGAGTGTCTACAATGAGCAGTTCTTC. Translation gives CSARRDRSVYNEQFF.

The table lists this clonotype with a few counts. The V call is TRBV5-1, the J call TRBJ2-6; no reliable D call. The germline V gene has CDR1 SGHRS and CDR2 YFSETQ. The CDR3 covers 15 residues. Trimming took 4 bases from V and 0 from J, leaving 8 bases between them. The CDR3, as DNA: TGCGCCAGCAGCCATACCAACTCTGGGGCCAACGTCCTGACTTTC. It encodes CASSHTNSGANVLTF. Full variable domain (remainder filled in from reference TRBV5-1 and TRBJ2-6): KAGVTQTPRYLIKTRGQQVTLSCSPISGHRSVSWYQQTPGQGLQFLFEYFSETQRNKGNFPGRFSGRQFSNSRSEMNVSTLELGDSALYLCASSHTNSGANVLTFGAGSRLTVL.

A few counts support this clonotype. V gene TRBV28 combines with J gene TRBJ2-5; D possibly corresponds to TRBD1 (7 bases). The CDR3 loop spans 15 amino acids. The V end lost 7 bases, the J end lost 2 bases, and 17 bases lay between the germline ends. Germline V gene lookup returns CDR1 MDHEN and CDR2 SYDVKM. The DNA of the CDR3 is TGTGCCAGCACCTTACAGGGGACTCGTCAAGAGACCCAGTACTTC. It specifies CASTLQGTRQETQYF.

This clonotype was recorded many times. The V gene is TRBV6-5, the J gene TRBJ2-1; 9 bases line up with TRBD1. V was clipped by 6 bases and J by 6 bases; unmatched bases: 9. The CDR3 sequence is 15 residues long. The germline V gene encodes CDR1 MNHEY and CDR2 SVGAGI. CDR3 amino acids: CASRSPGQGANEQFF. CDR3 bases: TGTGCCAGCAGGTCTCCGGGACAGGGTGCCAATGAGCAGTTCTTC.